The 7 T cell receptor beta chains presented below share a single source sample, sequenced in a study of shared clonotypes between healthy human individuals. Assay used: immunoSEQ multiplex PCR; TCRdb lists only in-frame clones, some missing. Of millions of clones in the sample, 85% to 95% were seen once. Sequences were obtained from naive CD4+ T cells sorted from blood. The sample's subset: CD45RA+ positively selected. These receptors came from a man between 18 and 35 years old in good health.

This clone was seen a single time. The chain recombines TRBV29-1 with TRBJ2-3; D ambiguous. Trimming took off 4 bases at V and 5 bases at J, with 19 bases between the two ends. The CDR3 length is 15 residues. CDR1 SQVTM and CDR2 ANQGSEA come from the germline V gene. The CDR3 sequence: CSVVDLKLVLDTQYF. The CDR3, as DNA: TGCAGCGTTGTAGATCTGAAGCTCGTATTAGATACGCAGTATTTT.

This clone turned up a few times. This same CDR3 is encoded by further DNA sequences in the sample. The chain recombines TRBV7-8 with TRBJ1-5, with D hard to call. Trimming left V 0 bases short and J 1 base short, with 4 bases between. CDR3 size: 14 residues. The germline gives CDR1 SGHVS, CDR2 FQNEAQ. DNA of the CDR3: TGTGCCAGCAGCTTAGCCGAGAGCAATCAGCCCCAGCATTTT. It translates to CASSLAESNQPQHF.

The chain has TRBV7-2 and TRBJ2-3; D is perhaps TRBD2 (5 bases). Germline V gene data show CDR1 as SGHTA and CDR2 as FQGNSA. V shed 5 bases and J shed 5 bases, with 11 bases lying between them. This CDR3 has 13 amino acids. The CDR3 nucleotides read TGTGCCAGCAGCCCAATTGCGGGAGATACGCAGTATTTT. Encoded protein: CASSPIAGDTQYF.

As for this clone: This CDR3 is also generated by other DNA sequences in the sample. The V and J genes are TRBV2 and TRBJ1-1; unclear D gene. CDR3 size: 13 residues. Trimming removed 5 bases at V and 2 bases at J, with 9 bases between. Germline V lookup: CDR1 SNHLY, CDR2 FYNNEI. The CDR3 reads CASSQGLNTEAFF. The CDR3 region has the DNA TGTGCCAGCAGTCAAGGCCTTAACACTGAAGCTTTCTTT.

The V gene is TRBV7-2, the J gene TRBJ2-7; D may match TRBD1 or TRBD2 (5 bases each). Trimming took 4 bases from V and 7 from J, leaving 11 bases between them. Germline CDR1 SGHTA, CDR2 FQGNSA. The CDR3 has 12 residues. CDR3 sequence: CASSSGGREQYF. CDR3 nucleotide sequence: TGTGCCAGCAGCTCTGGGGGAAGAGAGCAGTACTTC.

The chain links TRBV2 to TRBJ2-1; 12 nucleotides align to TRBD2. The V gene end was trimmed by 5 bases and the J gene end by 1 base; junction bases not matched to a gene: 6. The CDR3 runs to 17 residues. Per germline, CDR1 SNHLY and CDR2 FYNNEI. The CDR3, as DNA: TGTGCCAGCAGTTCCGGGACTAGCGGGTTTTCCTACAATGAGCAGTTCTTC. Amino acid sequence: CASSSGTSGFSYNEQFF.

V gene TRBV6-5 combines with J gene TRBJ2-4; D remains unclear. Germline loops: CDR1 MNHEY, CDR2 SVGAGI. The CDR3 consists of 13 residues. Trimming cost V 4 bases and J 1 base, with 5 bases left between them. The CDR3 loop is CASSSVAKNIQYF. DNA for the CDR3: TGTGCCAGCAGTTCTGTCGCCAAAAACATTCAGTACTTC.